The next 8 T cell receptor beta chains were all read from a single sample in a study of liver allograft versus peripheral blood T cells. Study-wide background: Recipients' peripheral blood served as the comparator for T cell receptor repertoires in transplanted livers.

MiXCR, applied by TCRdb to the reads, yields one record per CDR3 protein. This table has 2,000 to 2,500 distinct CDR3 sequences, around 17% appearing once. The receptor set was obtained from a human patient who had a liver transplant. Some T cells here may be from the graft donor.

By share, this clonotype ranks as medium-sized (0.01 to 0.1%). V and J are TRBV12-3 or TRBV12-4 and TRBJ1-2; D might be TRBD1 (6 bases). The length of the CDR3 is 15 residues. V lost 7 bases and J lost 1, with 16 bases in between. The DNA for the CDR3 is TGTGCCAGCACCTTGGGGGGGGCAGGTAACTATGGCTACACCTTC. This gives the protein CASTLGGAGNYGYTF.

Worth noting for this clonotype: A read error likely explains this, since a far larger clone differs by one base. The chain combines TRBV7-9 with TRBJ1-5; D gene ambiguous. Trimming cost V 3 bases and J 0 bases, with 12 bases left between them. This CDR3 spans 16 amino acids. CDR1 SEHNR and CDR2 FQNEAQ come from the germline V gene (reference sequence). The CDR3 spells CASSLEGDYSNQPQHF. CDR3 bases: TGTGCCAGCAGCTTGGAGGGCGACTATAGCAATCAGCCCCAGCATTTT.

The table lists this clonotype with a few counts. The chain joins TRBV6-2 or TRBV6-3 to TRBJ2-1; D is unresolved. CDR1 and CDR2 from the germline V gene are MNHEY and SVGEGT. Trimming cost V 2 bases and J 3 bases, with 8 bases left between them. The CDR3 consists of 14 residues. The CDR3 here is CASSYRLNYNEQFF. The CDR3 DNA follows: TGTGCCAGCAGTTACAGGCTGAACTACAATGAGCAGTTCTTC.

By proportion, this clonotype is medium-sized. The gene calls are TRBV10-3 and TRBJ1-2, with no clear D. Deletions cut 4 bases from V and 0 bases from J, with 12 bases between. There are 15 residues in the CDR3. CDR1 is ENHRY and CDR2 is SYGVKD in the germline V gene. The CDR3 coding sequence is TGTGCCATCAGTGCCCGACCGGGGTCTAACTATGGCTACACCTTC. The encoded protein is CAISARPGSNYGYTF.

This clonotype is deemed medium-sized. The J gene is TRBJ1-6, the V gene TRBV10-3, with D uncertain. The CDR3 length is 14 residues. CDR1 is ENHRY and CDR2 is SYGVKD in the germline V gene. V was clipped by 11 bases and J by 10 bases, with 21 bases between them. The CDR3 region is CASRGAEFNSPLHF. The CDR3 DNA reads TGTGCCTCGAGAGGAGCAGAGTTTAACTCACCCCTCCACTTT.

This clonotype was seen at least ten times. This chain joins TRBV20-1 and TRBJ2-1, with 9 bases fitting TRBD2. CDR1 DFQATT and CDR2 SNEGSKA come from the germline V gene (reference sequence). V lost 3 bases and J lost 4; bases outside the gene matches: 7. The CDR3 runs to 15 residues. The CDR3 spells CSASRRGGPYNEQFF. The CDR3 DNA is TGCAGTGCTAGTCGGCGGGGGGGCCCGTACAATGAGCAGTTCTTC.

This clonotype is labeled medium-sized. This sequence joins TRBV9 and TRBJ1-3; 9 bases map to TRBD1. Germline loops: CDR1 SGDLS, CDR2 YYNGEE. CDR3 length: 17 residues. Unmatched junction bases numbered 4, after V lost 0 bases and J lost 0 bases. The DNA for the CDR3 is TGTGCCAGCAGCGTAGGCGACAGGGGGTACTCTGGAAACACCATATATTTT. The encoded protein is CASSVGDRGYSGNTIYF.

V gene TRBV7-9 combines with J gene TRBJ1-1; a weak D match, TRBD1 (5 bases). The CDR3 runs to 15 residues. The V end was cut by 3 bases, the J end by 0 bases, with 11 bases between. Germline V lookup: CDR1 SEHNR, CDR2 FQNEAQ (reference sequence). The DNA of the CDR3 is TGTGCCAGCAGCTTCCCAGGGCTTATGAACACTGAAGCTTTCTTT. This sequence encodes CASSFPGLMNTEAFF.